These 27 T cell receptor beta chains came from one sample sequenced in a study of T cells in women clearing cervical HPV infection. Measured with immunoSEQ multiplex PCR; TCRdb has only the in-frame clones, and not every one. The sample features approximately 39,000 clones, with roughly 4% in its top ten. The sample was blood buffy coat. The receptors derive from a woman aged 18-69 years with a cervical HPV16 infection that either progressed to CIN3+ or cleared (not recorded which).

A word on this clone: The CDR3 end falls 3 residues outside the read, so it is completed with the germline J gene. The genes are TRBV2 and TRBJ1-5; weak D call: TRBD1 (5 bases). Germline CDR1 SNHLY, CDR2 FYNNEI. V was trimmed by 3 bases and J by 9 bases, leaving 15 bases between them. The CDR3 extends over 14 amino acids. The DNA read from the CDR3 is TGTGCCAGCAGTGATCAGGGTTTTGAGCGGCCC. It encodes CASSDQGFERP. The entire CDR3 protein reads CASSDQGFERPQHF.

To note about this clone: Read data end 3 residues before the CDR3 end; the end is taken from the germline J gene. V is TRBV5-4 and J is TRBJ1-2, with 10 bases identical to TRBD1. Germline V gene sequence: CDR1 SGHNT, CDR2 YYREEE (reference sequence). The CDR3 sequence is 16 residues long. The CDR3 spells CASSLGTGAQILGYTF. Incomplete CDR3 DNA: TGTGCCAGCAGCTTAGGGACAGGGGCGCAAATCTTAGGC.

CDR3 DNA, as far as it was read: TGTGCCAGCAGCTTGGTCGGCGGGGGGACCTACGAG. Translating gives CASSLVGGGTYE. The full CDR3 sequence reads CASSLVGGGTYEQYF. V and J are TRBV5-8 and TRBJ2-7; 8 bases are a match to TRBD2. The CDR3 extends 3 residues past the end of the read, so its final part is completed from the germline J gene. Germline values: CDR1 SGHTS, CDR2 YDEGEE. Trimming took 0 bases from V and 2 from J; bases not matched to a gene: 4. CDR3 length equals 15 residues.

In regard to this clone: Relative to the germline gene, one junction end is altered; a read error may explain this. The read is 3 residues too short to cover the CDR3 end, so that end is filled in from the germline J gene. The rearrangement uses TRBV24-1 and TRBJ2-6, with D possibly being TRBD1 (5 bases). The germline V gene encodes CDR1 KGHDR and CDR2 SFDVKD. The CDR3 has 17 amino acids. The covered CDR3 bases are TGTGCCACCAGTGATCGAAGACAGAACTCTGGAGCCAACGTC. Its protein product is CATSDRRQNSGANV. In full, the CDR3 reads CATSDRRQNSGANVLTF.

Remarks on this clone: The read gets to within 3 residues of the CDR3 end, and the germline J gene fills in the rest. This chain joins TRBV20-1 and TRBJ1-6, with D possibly TRBD1 on 5 matching bases. The CDR3 extends over 16 amino acids. From germline, CDR1 is DFQATT and CDR2 SNEGSKA (reference sequence). Deletions cut 5 bases from V and 0 bases from J, with 14 bases between. Incomplete CDR3 DNA: TGCAGTGCTCGCCTTCCAGGGAGCTCCTATAATTCACCC. Translating gives CSARLPGSSYNSP. The full CDR3 protein is CSARLPGSSYNSPLHF.

In regard to this clone: The read ends 3 residues early relative to the CDR3; the germline J gene fills the gap. The chain uses TRBV28 and TRBJ2-5, with 10 bases identical to TRBD2. V lost 6 bases and J lost 5; bases outside the gene matches: 9. Per the germline V gene, CDR1 is MDHEN and CDR2 is SYDVKM. The CDR3 covers 15 residues. This CDR3 is CASSPPGLASETQYF. The DNA read from the CDR3 is TGTGCCAGCAGCCCGCCGGGACTAGCGAGCGAGACC. The full variable domain, rest sourced from reference TRBV28 and TRBJ2-5, is DVKVTQSSRYLVKRTGEKVFLECVQDMDHENMFWYRQDPGLGLRLIYFSYDVKMKEKGDIPEGYSVSREKKERFSLILESASTNQTSMYLCASSPPGLASETQYFGPGTRLLVL.

A note on this clone: The read comes to an end 3 residues before the CDR3 does, leaving the germline J gene to fill in the end. V and J are TRBV11-1 and TRBJ1-2, with a weak D call TRBD1 (5 bases). The V and J ends lost 5 bases and 4 bases respectively, with 11 bases between them. This CDR3 is 13 amino acids long. Germline assignment: CDR1 SGHAT and CDR2 FQDESV (reference sequence). The CDR3: CASSVGPTYGYTF. CDR3 DNA, as far as it was read: TGTGCCAGCAGCGTGGGGCCCACCTATGGC.

Incomplete CDR3 DNA: TGCGCCAGCAGCTTGGCCCAGACAGGGGAAGCGGAAAAA. This translates into CASSLAQTGEAEK. The whole CDR3 region reads CASSLAQTGEAEKLFF. This sequence joins TRBV5-1 and TRBJ1-4; 8 bases align to TRBD1. The read ends 3 residues early relative to the CDR3; the germline J gene fills the gap. From germline, CDR1 is SGHRS and CDR2 YFSETQ. CDR3 size: 16 residues. Trimming at V came to 0 bases and at J to 8 bases, leaving 9 bases not matched to a gene.

A note on this clone: Coverage ceases 3 residues before the CDR3 finishes, and the germline J gene fills in the end. The chain joins TRBV5-6 to TRBJ2-7, with TRBD1 identical over 9 bases. V shed 7 bases and J 3 bases; nucleotides not matched to a gene: 8. The CDR3 sequence is 14 residues long. Looked up from germline, CDR1 is SGHDT and CDR2 is YYEEEE. CDR3 bases read: TGTGCCAGCCGAAAAACGGGACAGGGCTACGAG. This gives the protein CASRKTGQGYE. The full CDR3 protein reads CASRKTGQGYEQYF.

CDR3 residues: CASSFAGSVTDTQYF. Incomplete CDR3 DNA: TGTGCCAGCAGCTTTGCGGGAAGCGTCACAGATACG. The chain is built from TRBV7-3 and TRBJ2-3; maybe TRBD2 (6 bases). The read finishes 3 residues shy of the CDR3 end, and the germline J gene is used to complete it. Trimming stripped 3 bases from V and 2 bases from J, with 12 bases between. CDR3 length equals 15 residues. Per the germline V gene, CDR1 is SGHTA and CDR2 is FQGTGA.

Details on this clone: The sequence runs out 3 residues before the end of the CDR3; the remainder is reconstructed from the germline J gene. The V and J genes are TRBV6-4 and TRBJ1-6; 8 bases map to TRBD1. V dropped 5 bases and J dropped 6; count of bases not matched to a gene: 3. The CDR3 has 14 residues. Germline CDR1 MRHNA, CDR2 SNTAGT. The CDR3 protein is CASSRDRSNSPLHF. Incomplete CDR3 DNA: TGTGCCAGCAGTCGGGACAGGAGTAATTCACCC.

For this clone: Read sequence stops 3 residues before the CDR3 end, and the germline J gene provides the missing end. The chain recombines TRBV29-1 with TRBJ2-1; 8 bases are a match to TRBD1. The junction had 1 base not matched to a gene; V was cut back by 6 bases and J by 6 bases. The CDR3 sequence is 11 residues long. Germline CDR1 SQVTM, CDR2 ANQGSEA. The CDR3 loop reads CSVGQGNEQFF. Partial CDR3 DNA: TGCAGCGTAGGACAGGGCAATGAG.

For this clone: The read gets to within 3 residues of the CDR3 end, and the germline J gene fills in the rest. In the same sample, other DNA sequences code for this CDR3. The J gene is TRBJ1-2, the V gene TRBV18, with 7 nucleotides matching TRBD1. The CDR3 length is 15 residues. Unmatched junction bases numbered 7, after V lost 2 bases and J lost 4 bases. Germline V gene data show CDR1 as KGHSH and CDR2 as LQKENI. Here the CDR3 reads CASSPGSGQIYGYTF. CDR3 bases read: TGTGCCAGCTCACCAGGTTCGGGACAGATCTATGGC.

With respect to this clone: Sequencing ends 3 residues short of the CDR3 end; the germline J gene provides the rest. The rearrangement links TRBV5-1 to TRBJ2-3; 7 nucleotides align to TRBD1. The germline gives CDR1 SGHRS, CDR2 YFSETQ. This CDR3 contains 15 residues. J was trimmed by 6 bases and V by 4 bases; bases with no gene match: 11. The CDR3 sequence: CASSTTGDRADTQYF. Incomplete CDR3 DNA: TGCGCCAGCAGCACTACAGGGGACCGCGCCGATACG. Full variable domain (missing parts from reference TRBV5-1 and TRBJ2-3): KAGVTQTPRYLIKTRGQQVTLSCSPISGHRSVSWYQQTPGQGLQFLFEYFSETQRNKGNFPGRFSGRQFSNSRSEMNVSTLELGDSALYLCASSTTGDRADTQYFGPGTRLTVL.

Regarding this clone: The read gets to within 3 residues of the CDR3 end, and the germline J gene fills in the rest. The chain links TRBV6-1 to TRBJ1-1; D ambiguous. Germline assignment: CDR1 MNHNS and CDR2 SASEGT. The germline V and J ends were trimmed by 7 bases and 6 bases, with 9 bases remaining between them. The length of the CDR3 is 11 residues. The CDR3 protein is CASIEAPEAFF. Incomplete CDR3 DNA: TGTGCCAGCATTGAGGCCCCTGAA.

CDR3 amino acids: CASSVGQGAWGIQYF. The CDR3 bases that were read are TGTGCCAGCAGTGTGGGACAGGGGGCTTGGGGCATT. The V call is TRBV2, the J call TRBJ2-4, with 12 bases identical to TRBD1. The DNA ends 3 residues before the CDR3 does, and the rest of the CDR3 is filled in from the germline J gene. From germline, CDR1 is SNHLY and CDR2 FYNNEI. The CDR3 sequence is 15 residues long. The V and J ends lost 4 bases and 9 bases, in that order; junction bases with no gene match: 7.

A note on this clone: The read stops 3 residues short of the end of the CDR3; the missing end is completed from the germline J gene. The gene calls are TRBV6-2 or TRBV6-3 and TRBJ1-1, with a tentative D call TRBD1 (6 bases). This CDR3 is 11 amino acids long. The germline gives CDR1 MNHEY, CDR2 SVGEGT. Partial CDR3 DNA: TGTGCCAGCAGTTCAGGGGTTCGA. It translates to CASSSGVR. The whole CDR3 protein reads CASSSGVRAFF.

As regards this clone: The read falls 3 residues short of the CDR3 end, and the missing part is taken from the germline J gene. The J gene is TRBJ2-2, the V gene TRBV18, with a weak D call TRBD1 (6 bases). The ends were cut back, 5 bases at V and 4 bases at J, with 11 bases in the middle. Per the germline V gene, CDR1 is KGHSH and CDR2 is LQKENI. The CDR3 runs to 14 residues. The CDR3 here is CASSENRATGELFF. CDR3 DNA, as far as it was read: TGTGCCAGCTCAGAAAACAGGGCCACCGGGGAG.

Points on this clone: The DNA ends 3 residues before the CDR3 does, and the rest of the CDR3 is filled in from the germline J gene. The chain has TRBV6-2 or TRBV6-3 and TRBJ1-5, with D perhaps matching TRBD1 (5 bases). This CDR3 has 13 residues. Germline V gene data show CDR1 as MNHEY and CDR2 as SVGEGT. The CDR3: CASSYSWGEPQHF. The covered CDR3 bases are TGTGCCAGCAGTTATTCTTGGGGGGAACCC.

Of note for this clone: The read terminates 3 residues ahead of where the CDR3 ends, so the germline J gene completes it. This rearrangement joins TRBV6-2 or TRBV6-3 to TRBJ2-1, with 12 bases aligning to TRBD2. Germline assignment: CDR1 MNHEY and CDR2 SVGEGT. CDR3 length equals 16 residues. Germline trimming cut 5 bases from V and 2 bases from J; bases unmatched to any gene: 4. Here the CDR3 reads CASSGSSGGAYNEQFF. Partial CDR3 DNA: TGTGCCAGCAGTGGTTCTAGCGGGGGGGCCTACAATGAG.

On this clone: One junction end disagrees with the germline gene, perhaps due to a read error. The missing CDR3 end, 3 residues past where the read stops, is filled in from the germline J gene. The chain joins TRBV4-2 to TRBJ1-1; D remains ambiguous. The CDR3 has 15 residues. Germline values: CDR1 LGHNA, CDR2 YNFKEQ. The CDR3 loop reads CASSQLSPGNTEAFF. The part of the CDR3 DNA that was read is TGCGCCAGCAGCCAACTTTCGCCGGGGAACACTGAA.

For this clone: The observed sequence ends 3 residues before the CDR3 terminus, with the missing tail filled in from the germline J gene. The gene calls are TRBV7-6 and TRBJ2-5; D ambiguous. Trimming pared 5 bases from V and 2 bases from J, leaving 12 bases between. Germline V CDR1 and CDR2: SGHVS, FNYEAQ. The CDR3 runs to 14 residues. The CDR3 protein is CASSPPSLQETQYF. The CDR3 bases that were read are TGTGCCAGCAGCCCTCCCTCCCTACAAGAGACC.

Remarks on this clone: The observed sequence ends 3 residues before the CDR3 terminus, with the missing tail filled in from the germline J gene. The chain joins TRBV28 to TRBJ1-4; TRBD1 agrees at 7 bases. The CDR3 contains 15 residues. CDR1 is MDHEN, CDR2 SYDVKM, per germline. V was clipped by 6 bases and J by 5 bases; unmatched bases: 9. The CDR3 bases that were read are TGTGCCAGCAGGCCGACAGGGATGGGGAATGAAAAA. Amino acids: CASRPTGMGNEK. The entire CDR3 protein is CASRPTGMGNEKLFF. Filled out from reference TRBV28 and TRBJ1-4, the complete variable domain reads DVKVTQSSRYLVKRTGEKVFLECVQDMDHENMFWYRQDPGLGLRLIYFSYDVKMKEKGDIPEGYSVSREKKERFSLILESASTNQTSMYLCASRPTGMGNEKLFFGSGTQLSVL.

To note about this clone: The CDR3 goes on 3 residues after the read ends, and that part is filled in from the germline J gene. This chain joins TRBV20-1 and TRBJ2-7, with D uncertain. This CDR3 comprises 14 residues. The V end was cut by 3 bases, the J end by 3 bases, with 15 bases between. The germline V gene has CDR1 DFQATT and CDR2 SNEGSKA (reference sequence). The sequenced part of the CDR3 DNA is TGCAGTGCTAGCCCCCAAAGCAAAATCTACGAG. It is translated as CSASPQSKIYE. The whole CDR3 sequence reads CSASPQSKIYEQYF.

As to this clone: The missing CDR3 end, 3 residues past where the read stops, is filled in from the germline J gene. This chain links TRBV7-2 with TRBJ1-5; D is possibly TRBD1 (5 bases). The CDR3 has 13 amino acids. Germline values: CDR1 SGHTA, CDR2 FQGNSA. The V and J ends lost 5 bases and 5 bases respectively, with 10 bases between them. The CDR3 DNA, read in part, is TGTGCCAGCAGCCTCAGGGCAGATCAGCCC. This encodes CASSLRADQP. The entire CDR3 protein reads CASSLRADQPQHF.

Details on this clone: Read sequence stops 3 residues before the CDR3 end, and the germline J gene provides the missing end. This chain connects TRBV30 to TRBJ1-3; D not resolved. V was cut by 8 bases and J by 2 bases, with 13 bases left in between. The germline V gene has CDR1 GTSNPN and CDR2 SVGIG (reference sequence). CDR3 length: 13 amino acids. CDR3 sequence reads: CALSYSTGNTIYF. CDR3 DNA, as far as it was read: TGTGCCCTGAGCTATTCTACTGGAAACACC. The whole variable domain, remainder taken from reference TRBV30 and TRBJ1-3, is SQTIHQWPATLVQPVGSPLSLECTVEGTSNPNLYWYRQAAGRGLQLLFYSVGIGQISSEVPQNLSASRPQDRQFILSSKKLLLSDSGFYLCALSYSTGNTIYFGEGSWLTVV.

As for this clone: Read coverage stops 3 residues before the CDR3 terminus; the germline J gene supplies the remainder. The chain carries TRBV7-2 and TRBJ2-2; the D gene is possibly TRBD1 (6 bases). With 7 bases removed from V and 4 bases from J, the gap between germline ends came to 13 bases. The germline gives CDR1 SGHTA, CDR2 FQGNSA. This CDR3 spans 14 amino acids. CDR3 DNA, as far as it was read: TGTGCCAGCATCGCAGGGGCGGGCACCGGGGAG. Amino acids: CASIAGAGTGE. The whole CDR3 protein is CASIAGAGTGELFF.